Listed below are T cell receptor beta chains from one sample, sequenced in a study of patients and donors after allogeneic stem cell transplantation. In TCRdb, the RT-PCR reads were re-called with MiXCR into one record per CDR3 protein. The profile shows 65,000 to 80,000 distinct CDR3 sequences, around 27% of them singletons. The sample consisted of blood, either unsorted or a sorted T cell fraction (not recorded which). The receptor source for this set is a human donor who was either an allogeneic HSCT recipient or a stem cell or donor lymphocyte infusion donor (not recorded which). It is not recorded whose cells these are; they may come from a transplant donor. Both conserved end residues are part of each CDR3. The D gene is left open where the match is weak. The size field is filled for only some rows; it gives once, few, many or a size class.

CDR3aa: CASKRTENTEAFF
CDR3nt: TGTGCCAGCAAGCGGACAGAAAACACTGAAGCTTTCTTT
j_gene: TRBJ1-1
d_gene: .
v_gene: TRBV4-2
abundance: .

CDR3aa: CASSQDRNEKLFF
CDR3nt: TGTGCCAGCAGCCAAGATAGGAATGAAAAACTGTTTTTT
j_gene: TRBJ1-4
d_gene: .
v_gene: TRBV4-2
abundance: .

CDR3aa: CASSWTSNQPQHF
CDR3nt: TGCGCCAGCAGCTGGACTAGCAATCAGCCCCAGCATTTT
j_gene: TRBJ1-5
d_gene: .
v_gene: TRBV5-1
abundance: few

CDR3aa: CASREPRAYGYTF
CDR3nt: TGCGCCAGCAGAGAACCGAGGGCCTATGGCTACACCTTC
j_gene: TRBJ1-2
d_gene: .
v_gene: TRBV5-1
abundance: .

CDR3aa: CSALSGGLVGAFF
CDR3nt: TGCAGCGCCCTCTCGGGGGGGCTGGTCGGAGCTTTCTTT
j_gene: TRBJ1-1
d_gene: .
v_gene: TRBV29-1
abundance: .

CDR3aa: CASGQALHSPLHF
CDR3nt: TGTGCCAGCGGACAGGCCCTTCATTCACCCCTCCACTTT
j_gene: TRBJ1-6
d_gene: TRBD1
v_gene: TRBV12-3/TRBV12-4
abundance: .

CDR3aa: CATSAPDRAQPQHF
CDR3nt: TGTGCCACCAGTGCCCCAGACAGGGCCCAGCCCCAGCATTTT
j_gene: TRBJ1-5
d_gene: TRBD1
v_gene: TRBV24-1
abundance: .

CDR3aa: CASSRLGQENTEAFF
CDR3nt: TGCGCCAGCAGCCGATTGGGACAGGAGAACACTGAAGCTTTCTTT
j_gene: TRBJ1-1
d_gene: TRBD1
v_gene: TRBV5-1
abundance: .

CDR3aa: CASSVEIRGTGELFF
CDR3nt: TGTGCCAGCAGCGTAGAAATTCGTGGGACCGGGGAGCTGTTTTTT
j_gene: TRBJ2-2
d_gene: .
v_gene: TRBV9
abundance: .

CDR3aa: CASSYGGSNYGYTF
CDR3nt: TGTGCCAGCAGTTATGGGGGCTCAAACTATGGCTACACCTTC
j_gene: TRBJ1-2
d_gene: .
v_gene: TRBV6-5
abundance: .

CDR3aa: CASSLSPDRVAFF
CDR3nt: TGTGCCAGCAGTTTATCCCCTGACAGGGTCGCTTTCTTT
j_gene: TRBJ1-1
d_gene: TRBD1
v_gene: TRBV27
abundance: .

CDR3aa: CASSPTTQAGELFF
CDR3nt: TGCGCCAGCAGCCCGACAACACAGGCCGGGGAGCTGTTTTTT
j_gene: TRBJ2-2
d_gene: .
v_gene: TRBV5-1
abundance: .

CDR3aa: CASRLPISQGNEQFF
CDR3nt: TGTGCCAGCAGACTCCCAATCAGCCAAGGAAATGAGCAGTTCTTC
j_gene: TRBJ2-1
d_gene: .
v_gene: TRBV27
abundance: .

CDR3aa: CASSRRTDTQYF
CDR3nt: TGTGCCAGCAGTCGACGCACAGATACGCAGTATTTT
j_gene: TRBJ2-3
d_gene: .
v_gene: TRBV12-3/TRBV12-4
abundance: .

CDR3aa: CASSPLLTNEKLFF
CDR3nt: TGTGCCAGCAGCCCACTACTGACTAATGAAAAACTGTTTTTT
j_gene: TRBJ1-4
d_gene: .
v_gene: TRBV3-1
abundance: few

CDR3aa: CASSQDTRLTGELFF
CDR3nt: TGCGCCAGCAGCCAAGATACGAGGCTCACCGGGGAGCTGTTTTTT
j_gene: TRBJ2-2
d_gene: .
v_gene: TRBV4-1
abundance: .

CDR3aa: CSARDLKGGYEQYF
CDR3nt: TGCAGTGCTAGAGATTTGAAGGGGGGCTACGAGCAGTACTTC
j_gene: TRBJ2-7
d_gene: .
v_gene: TRBV20-1
abundance: few

CDR3aa: CASSPPSERTGMMNTEAFF
CDR3nt: TGTGCCAGCTCACCACCGAGCGAACGGACAGGGATGATGAACACTGAAGCTTTCTTT
j_gene: TRBJ1-1
d_gene: TRBD1
v_gene: TRBV18
abundance: .

CDR3aa: CASSLGTDSYEQYF
CDR3nt: TGTGCCAGCAGTTTAGGGACAGACTCCTACGAGCAGTACTTC
j_gene: TRBJ2-7
d_gene: TRBD1
v_gene: TRBV27
abundance: few

CDR3aa: CASSLVGTTEAFF
CDR3nt: TGCGCCAGCAGCTTGGTAGGGACCACTGAAGCTTTCTTT
j_gene: TRBJ1-1
d_gene: .
v_gene: TRBV5-1
abundance: .

CDR3aa: CASSTGQGSYGYTF
CDR3nt: TGCGCCAGCAGCACCGGACAGGGTTCCTATGGCTACACCTTC
j_gene: TRBJ1-2
d_gene: TRBD1
v_gene: TRBV5-1
abundance: .

CDR3aa: CASSLYRLAGAPDTQYF
CDR3nt: TGTGCCAGCAGTTTATACCGGCTAGCGGGGGCACCAGATACGCAGTATTTT
j_gene: TRBJ2-3
d_gene: TRBD2
v_gene: TRBV27
abundance: few

CDR3aa: CASSSVTSGNTIYF
CDR3nt: TGTGCCAGCAGCAGCGTTACCTCTGGAAACACCATATATTTT
j_gene: TRBJ1-3
d_gene: .
v_gene: TRBV6-6
abundance: few

CDR3aa: CASSRTSGGQGTQYF
CDR3nt: TGTGCCAGCAGCCGGACTAGCGGGGGGCAGGGTACGCAGTATTTT
j_gene: TRBJ2-3
d_gene: TRBD2
v_gene: TRBV6-5
abundance: .

CDR3aa: CAISRTSGELFF
CDR3nt: TGTGCCATCAGTAGGACGTCCGGGGAGCTGTTTTTT
j_gene: TRBJ2-2
d_gene: .
v_gene: TRBV10-3
abundance: .

CDR3aa: CAEQGSYQPQHF
CDR3nt: TGTGCCGAACAGGGGAGCTATCAGCCCCAGCATTTT
j_gene: TRBJ1-5
d_gene: TRBD1
v_gene: TRBV24-1
abundance: few

CDR3aa: CASSYAGGRYTGELFF
CDR3nt: TGTGCCAGCAGTTACGCGGGAGGGCGGTACACCGGGGAGCTGTTTTTT
j_gene: TRBJ2-2
d_gene: TRBD2
v_gene: TRBV6-2/TRBV6-3
abundance: .

CDR3aa: CASSELRGTGDEKLFF
CDR3nt: TGTGCCAGCAGTGAACTAAGGGGGACAGGGGATGAAAAACTGTTTTTT
j_gene: TRBJ1-4
d_gene: TRBD1
v_gene: TRBV2
abundance: few

CDR3aa: CASSLDYRGSNYGYTF
CDR3nt: TGTGCCAGCAGCTTGGACTACAGAGGATCTAACTATGGCTACACCTTC
j_gene: TRBJ1-2
d_gene: .
v_gene: TRBV7-9
abundance: .

CDR3aa: CASSAGQAFNQPQHF
CDR3nt: TGTGCCAGCAGTGCGGGACAGGCCTTCAATCAGCCCCAGCATTTT
j_gene: TRBJ1-5
d_gene: TRBD1
v_gene: TRBV25-1
abundance: few

CDR3aa: CASSPPPSTDTQYF
CDR3nt: TGTGCCAGCAGCCCCCCTCCTAGCACAGATACGCAGTATTTT
j_gene: TRBJ2-3
d_gene: .
v_gene: TRBV7-9
abundance: many

CDR3aa: CASSTTENTEAFF
CDR3nt: TGTGCCAGCAGCACGACAGAGAACACTGAAGCTTTCTTT
j_gene: TRBJ1-1
d_gene: .
v_gene: TRBV7-3
abundance: many